The 8 T cell receptor beta chains presented below share a single source sample, sequenced in a study of blood T cell repertoires in COVID-19. Assay: immunoSEQ multiplex PCR; the TCRdb copy retains only in-frame clones and omits some. The sample yields approximately 47,000 clones, roughly 84% seen once. Source material: peripheral blood. Every receptor here comes from a woman aged 60-75 years with acute or convalescent COVID-19.

The chain recombines TRBV7-9 with TRBJ2-3, with D possibly being TRBD2 (6 bases). Germline V gives CDR1 SEHNR, CDR2 FQNEAQ (reference sequence). Trimming took off 5 bases at V and 4 bases at J, with 13 bases between the two ends. CDR3 length: 14 amino acids. The CDR3: CASSLDGSADTQYF. In nucleotides, the CDR3 is TGTGCCAGCAGCCTCGACGGGAGTGCAGATACGCAGTATTTT.

The rearrangement uses TRBV9 and TRBJ2-2, with D perhaps matching TRBD2 (6 bases). V gave up 1 base and J gave up 1 base, with 8 bases separating them. The CDR3 consists of 15 residues. The germline gives CDR1 SGDLS, CDR2 YYNGEE. This CDR3 is CASSVRAGNTGELFF. CDR3 nucleotide sequence: TGTGCCAGCAGCGTACGAGCGGGGAACACCGGGGAGCTGTTTTTT.

The rearrangement links TRBV29-1 to TRBJ2-7, with 12 bases matching TRBD1. V was clipped by 7 bases and J by 2 bases; unmatched bases: 15. From germline, CDR1 is SQVTM and CDR2 ANQGSEA. CDR3 size: 17 residues. This CDR3 reads CSAYGTGGAGNPYEQYF. CDR3 nucleotide sequence: TGCAGCGCTTACGGGACAGGGGGCGCAGGTAACCCCTACGAGCAGTACTTC.

CDR3 residues: CASRFSGGATNEKLFF. CDR3 in DNA: TGTGCAAGTCGCTTTTCAGGGGGTGCAACTAATGAAAAACTGTTTTTT. This chain joins TRBV12-2 and TRBJ1-4; the table assigns TRBD1, which was not confirmed against the DNA. TRBV12-2 is a listed pseudogene. This CDR3 contains 16 residues.

The CDR3 is CASKSGTGGNTIYF. The CDR3 region has the DNA TGTGCCAGCAAGTCAGGGACTGGCGGAAACACCATATATTTT. This chain joins TRBV19 and TRBJ1-3, with D perhaps TRBD1 (5 bases). The CDR3 extends over 14 amino acids. The V end lost 9 bases, the J end lost 4 bases, and 16 bases lay between the germline ends. In germline, CDR1 is LNHDA, CDR2 SQIVND (reference sequence).

A single count supports this clone. The V and J genes are TRBV7-2 and TRBJ2-7; no clear D gene. This CDR3 is 13 amino acids long. Germline CDR1 and CDR2: SGHTA and FQGNSA. V was cut by 5 bases and J by 2 bases, with 10 bases left in between. The CDR3 sequence is CASSETSTYEQYF. Written as DNA, the CDR3 is TGTGCCAGCAGCGAAACAAGTACCTACGAGCAGTACTTC.

This clone has just one count. The CDR3 DNA sequence: TGTGCCAGCAGCTCCAGGGGGAGCTCTGGGGCCAACGTCCTGACTTTC. It encodes CASSSRGSSGANVLTF. This chain links TRBV5-8 with TRBJ2-6; 7 bases match TRBD1. The germline V gene encodes CDR1 SGHTS and CDR2 YDEGEE. With V trimmed by 3 bases and J by 0 bases, 3 bases remained unmatched. The CDR3 is 16 residues long.

The chain couples TRBV18 to TRBJ2-1, with 9 bases that match TRBD2. The length of the CDR3 is 14 residues. Germline-derived CDR1 and CDR2 are KGHSH and LQKENI. V was clipped by 6 bases and J by 4 bases; unmatched bases: 4. The CDR3 sequence: CASSAGGTYNEQFF. CDR3 nucleotide sequence: TGTGCCAGCTCCGCGGGGGGGACGTACAATGAGCAGTTCTTC.